These 20 T cell receptor beta chains were sequenced from one sample in a study of cytomegalovirus exposure and HLA in healthy donors. Primers for the PCR totalled 60 Vbeta and 13 Jbeta. TCRdb keeps only in-frame clones here, not all; method: immunoSEQ multiplex PCR. The sample lists roughly 180,000 clones; about 79% were seen once. Sequences were obtained from PBMCs. The origin of the receptors is a man younger than 30 in good health and CMV-seronegative.

The chain carries TRBV9 and TRBJ1-2; a possible D gene is TRBD1 (6 bases). The CDR3 extends over 14 amino acids. V shed 3 bases and J shed 8 bases, with 17 bases lying between them. Per the germline V gene, CDR1 is SGDLS and CDR2 is YYNGEE. CDR3 in amino acids: CASSEVGGTRGYTF. The CDR3 DNA reads TGTGCCAGCAGCGAGGTGGGGGGGACACGGGGCTACACCTTC. The complete variable domain, with remaining parts taken from reference TRBV9 and TRBJ1-2, reads DSGVTQTPKHLITATGQRVTLRCSPRSGDLSVYWYQQSLDQGLQFLIQYYNGEERAKGNILERFSAQQFPDLHSELNLSSLELGDSALYFCASSEVGGTRGYTFGSGTRLTVV.

This chain connects TRBV6-6 to TRBJ2-5; TRBD1 agrees at 9 bases. The DNA end favors TRBJ2-7, so the J call may be wrong. The CDR3 totals 14 residues. Germline CDR1 and CDR2: MNHNY and SVGAGI (reference sequence). CDR3 loop: CASTHGQGRAEQYF. In DNA, the CDR3 is TGTGCCAGCACCCATGGACAGGGGCGGGCCGAGCAGTACTTC.

The rearrangement uses TRBV6-5 and TRBJ1-3; tentatively, D is TRBD1 (5 bases). Germline loops: CDR1 MNHEY, CDR2 SVGAGI. V shed 2 bases and J shed 2 bases, with 10 bases lying between them. The CDR3 loop spans 15 amino acids. CDR3 nucleotides: TGTGCCAGCAGTTACGTGGAAGGGGCTGGAAACACCATATATTTT. Its translation: CASSYVEGAGNTIYF.

The chain carries TRBV29-1 and TRBJ1-2; D is possibly TRBD1 (6 bases). Trimming removed 7 bases from V and 1 base from J, with 13 bases in between. The CDR3 runs to 13 residues. Germline values: CDR1 SQVTM, CDR2 ANQGSEA. The CDR3 here is CSGSTGINYGYTF. CDR3 in DNA: TGCAGCGGTTCGACAGGAATTAACTATGGCTACACCTTC.

The CDR3 DNA reads as TGTGCCAGCAGCGCGGACAGGGGGCAGGGTCAGCCCCAGCATTTT. Translated, it gives CASSADRGQGQPQHF. The J gene is TRBJ1-5, the V gene TRBV7-2; 11 positions match TRBD1. The V and J ends lost 5 bases and 6 bases, in that order; junction bases with no gene match: 6. This CDR3 comprises 15 residues. Germline lookup yields CDR1 SGHTA and CDR2 FQGNSA.

The chain joins TRBV30 to TRBJ1-4, with TRBD1 matching over 8 bases. Trimming removed 8 bases from V and 5 bases from J; junction bases left unmatched: 4. The CDR3 loop spans 12 amino acids. Germline V CDR1 and CDR2: GTSNPN, SVGIG (reference sequence). CDR3 nucleotide sequence: TGTGCCCTCAGGGGGCGGAATGAAAAACTGTTTTTT. Translation gives CALRGRNEKLFF. Combining the CDR3 with reference TRBV30 and TRBJ1-4 gives the whole variable domain SQTIHQWPATLVQPVGSPLSLECTVEGTSNPNLYWYRQAAGRGLQLLFYSVGIGQISSEVPQNLSASRPQDRQFILSSKKLLLSDSGFYLCALRGRNEKLFFGSGTQLSVL.

The V and J genes are TRBV19 and TRBJ1-5; unclear D gene. V was clipped by 6 bases and J by 0 bases, with 12 bases between them. The CDR3 sequence is 15 residues long. Germline V gives CDR1 LNHDA, CDR2 SQIVND (reference sequence). Here the CDR3 reads CASSTGGYSNQPQHF. For the CDR3, the DNA is TGTGCCAGTAGCACCGGAGGGTATAGCAATCAGCCCCAGCATTTT.

V is TRBV7-3 and J is TRBJ2-1, with TRBD2 matching over 9 bases. Germline values: CDR1 SGHTA, CDR2 FQGTGA. Losses at the gene ends were 0 bases for V and 3 bases for J; bases not matched to a gene: 15. The CDR3 totals 20 residues. The CDR3 bases are TGTGCCAGCAGCTTAACCTGGAAGCGGGGGGCCGCCGCCATCTACAATGAGCAGTTCTTC. It yields the protein CASSLTWKRGAAAIYNEQFF.

This clone has more than one count but fewer than ten. The chain employs TRBV30 and TRBJ2-5, with 14 bases fitting TRBD2. V trimming: 6 bases; J trimming: 7 bases; junction bases outside the gene matches: 4. Germline loops: CDR1 GTSNPN, CDR2 SVGIG (reference sequence). The CDR3 spans 13 residues. CDR3 sequence (DNA): TGTGCCTGCCGACTAGCGGGAGGGCCGACCCAGTACTTC. As protein: CACRLAGGPTQYF.

This chain uses TRBV18 with TRBJ2-1, with 7 bases matching TRBD2. Trimming removed 2 bases from V and 6 bases from J; junction bases left unmatched: 1. Germline V CDR1 and CDR2: KGHSH, LQKENI. CDR3 length: 13 amino acids. The CDR3, as DNA: TGTGCCAGCTCACCAGGGACTACCAATGAGCAGTTCTTC. Its protein is CASSPGTTNEQFF.

The chain couples TRBV9 to TRBJ2-5; 11 positions match TRBD2. CDR3 length: 16 residues. The germline gives CDR1 SGDLS, CDR2 YYNGEE. The junction had 7 bases not matched to a gene; V was cut back by 3 bases and J by 3 bases. CDR3 residues: CASSEYVAGGKETQYF. DNA for the CDR3: TGTGCCAGCAGCGAGTACGTAGCGGGGGGGAAAGAGACCCAGTACTTC.

The chain carries TRBV27 and TRBJ2-1; 8 bases map to TRBD1. Trimming took 5 bases from V and 4 from J; bases not matched to a gene: 19. Germline-derived CDR1 and CDR2 are MNHEY and SMNVEV (reference sequence). The length of the CDR3 is 19 residues. CDR3 sequence: CASSPRAGGRGSGYNEQFF. The DNA of the CDR3 is TGTGCCAGCAGTCCCAGGGCAGGGGGCCGGGGGAGTGGGTACAATGAGCAGTTCTTC.

In DNA form, the CDR3 reads TGTGCCAGCAGCGAGATCTCGGGACTCTACAATGAGCAGTTCTTC. This encodes CASSEISGLYNEQFF. V is TRBV7-8 and J is TRBJ2-1, with D possibly being TRBD2 (6 bases). The CDR3 is 15 amino acids. Germline V CDR1 and CDR2: SGHVS, FQNEAQ. The V gene lost 5 bases and the J gene lost 3 bases, with 14 bases spanning the gap.

This chain uses TRBV27 with TRBJ1-2; D perhaps matches TRBD1 (5 bases). CDR1 is MNHEY and CDR2 is SMNVEV in the germline V gene (reference sequence). Trimming pared 6 bases from V and 8 bases from J, leaving 13 bases between. The CDR3 contains 12 residues. CDR3 loop: CASSGQVGGYTF. CDR3 DNA: TGTGCCAGCAGCGGACAAGTCGGGGGCTACACCTTC.

The chain joins TRBV2 to TRBJ2-7, with D possibly matching TRBD1 (5 bases). V lost 7 bases to trimming and J lost 0 bases, with 19 bases between them. The germline V gene has CDR1 SNHLY and CDR2 FYNNEI. This CDR3 spans 16 amino acids. CDR3 loop: CASTLTSGARSYEQYF. The CDR3 nucleotides are TGTGCCAGCACCCTTACAAGTGGGGCCCGCTCCTACGAGCAGTACTTC.

The rearrangement links TRBV6-6 to TRBJ2-2; D possibly corresponds to TRBD1 (7 bases). Germline values: CDR1 MNHNY, CDR2 SVGAGI (reference sequence). V lost 6 bases and J lost 7, with 15 bases in between. The CDR3 covers 14 residues. DNA of the CDR3: TGTGCCAGCAGCTCAGGGGGGAGGAGCGGGGAGCTGTTTTTT. Its translation is CASSSGGRSGELFF.

In its sample, this clone was seen a few times. One junction end does not reproduce the germline sequence, and a read error may be involved. This rearrangement joins TRBV5-6 to TRBJ2-1, with 15 bases aligning to TRBD2. This CDR3 is built from 16 residues. Germline V gene data show CDR1 as SGHDT and CDR2 as YYEEEE. CDR3 coding DNA: TGTGCCAGCATCTTGATCGGGACTAGCGGGAGGAATGAGCAGTTCTTC. It is translated as CASILIGTSGRNEQFF.

The gene calls are TRBV19 and TRBJ2-3, with D possibly TRBD2 on 5 matching bases. Trimming stripped 3 bases from V and 2 bases from J, with 12 bases between. This CDR3 is 15 amino acids long. The germline CDR1 and CDR2 sequences are LNHDA and SQIVND (reference sequence). CDR3 loop: CASSIGLRFTDTQYF. The CDR3 region has the DNA TGTGCCAGTAGTATTGGACTTCGGTTCACAGATACGCAGTATTTT.

The V and J genes are TRBV7-9 and TRBJ1-5; TRBD1 agrees at 9 bases. Looked up from germline, CDR1 is SEHNR and CDR2 is FQNEAQ (reference sequence). Trimming cost V 4 bases and J 7 bases; bases outside gene matches: 5. This CDR3 comprises 14 residues. The chain's CDR3 is CASSSGTGIQPQHF. In DNA form, the CDR3 reads TGTGCCAGCAGCTCCGGGACAGGGATCCAGCCCCAGCATTTT.

This clone is categorized as medium-sized (0.01 to 0.1%). The V gene is TRBV6-1, the J gene TRBJ1-1, with D maybe TRBD1 (6 bases). There are 13 residues in the CDR3. The germline V and J ends were trimmed by 4 bases and 3 bases, with 9 bases remaining between them. Germline CDR1 is MNHNS and CDR2 is SASEGT. The CDR3, as DNA: TGTGCCAGCAGTGCGGACAGCTACACTGAAGCTTTCTTT. Translating gives CASSADSYTEAFF.